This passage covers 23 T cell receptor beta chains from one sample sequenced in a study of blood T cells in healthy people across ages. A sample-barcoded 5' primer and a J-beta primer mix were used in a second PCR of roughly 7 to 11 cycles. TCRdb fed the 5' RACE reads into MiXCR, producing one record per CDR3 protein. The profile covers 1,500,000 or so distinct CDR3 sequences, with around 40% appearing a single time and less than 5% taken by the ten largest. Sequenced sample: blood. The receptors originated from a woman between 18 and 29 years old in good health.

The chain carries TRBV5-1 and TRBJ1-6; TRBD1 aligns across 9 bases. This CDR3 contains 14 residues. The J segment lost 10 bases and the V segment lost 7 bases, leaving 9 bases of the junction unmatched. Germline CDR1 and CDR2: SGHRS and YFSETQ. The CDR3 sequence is CASGPGQGQSPLHF. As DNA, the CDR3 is TGCGCCAGCGGTCCGGGACAGGGACAATCACCCCTCCACTTT.

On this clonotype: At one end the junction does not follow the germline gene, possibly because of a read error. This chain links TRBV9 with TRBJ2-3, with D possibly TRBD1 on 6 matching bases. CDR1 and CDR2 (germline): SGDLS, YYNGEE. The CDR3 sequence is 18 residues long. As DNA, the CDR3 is TGTGCCAGCAGCGTAGCCCCGCCGACCACAGGGTTCACAGAGACGCAGTATTTT. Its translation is CASSVAPPTTGFTETQYF.

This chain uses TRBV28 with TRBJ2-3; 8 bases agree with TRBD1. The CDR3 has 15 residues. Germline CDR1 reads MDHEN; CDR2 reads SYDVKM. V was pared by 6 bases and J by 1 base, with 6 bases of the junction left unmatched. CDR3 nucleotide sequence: TGTGCCAGCAGCCAACCGGGACAGGGCACAGATACGCAGTATTTT. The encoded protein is CASSQPGQGTDTQYF.

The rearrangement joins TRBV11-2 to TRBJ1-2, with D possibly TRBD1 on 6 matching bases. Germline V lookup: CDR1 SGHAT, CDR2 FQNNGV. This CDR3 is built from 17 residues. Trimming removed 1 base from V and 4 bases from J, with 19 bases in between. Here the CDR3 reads CASSLGLWQGRLYGYTF. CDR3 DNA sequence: TGTGCCAGCAGCTTAGGCCTCTGGCAGGGGAGGCTCTATGGCTACACCTTC.

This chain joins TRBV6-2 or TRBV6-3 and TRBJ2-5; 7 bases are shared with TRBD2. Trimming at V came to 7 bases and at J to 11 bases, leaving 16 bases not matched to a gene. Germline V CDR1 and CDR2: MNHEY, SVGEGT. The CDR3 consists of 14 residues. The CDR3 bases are TGTGCCAGCAAACTAAGCGGGATACAGAATGAGCAGTACTTC. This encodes CASKLSGIQNEQYF.

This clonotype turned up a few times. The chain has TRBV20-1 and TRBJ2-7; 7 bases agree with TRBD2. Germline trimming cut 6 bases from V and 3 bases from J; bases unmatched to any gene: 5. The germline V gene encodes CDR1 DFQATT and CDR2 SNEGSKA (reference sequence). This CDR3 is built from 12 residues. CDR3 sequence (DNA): TGCAGTGCACAGACTAGCCGCTACGAGCAGTACTTC. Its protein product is CSAQTSRYEQYF.

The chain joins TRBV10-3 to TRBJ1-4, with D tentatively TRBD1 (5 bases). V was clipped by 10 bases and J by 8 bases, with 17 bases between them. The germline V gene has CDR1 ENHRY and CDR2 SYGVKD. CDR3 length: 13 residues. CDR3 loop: CASGHTEGEKLFF. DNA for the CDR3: TGTGCCAGCGGACACACCGAAGGGGAAAAACTGTTTTTT.

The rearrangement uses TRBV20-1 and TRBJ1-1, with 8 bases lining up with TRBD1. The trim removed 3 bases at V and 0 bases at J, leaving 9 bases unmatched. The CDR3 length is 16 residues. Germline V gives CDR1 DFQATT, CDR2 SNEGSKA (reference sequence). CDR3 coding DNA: TGCAGTGCTAGGAACGGGACAGGAAGGCTGAACACTGAAGCTTTCTTT. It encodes CSARNGTGRLNTEAFF.

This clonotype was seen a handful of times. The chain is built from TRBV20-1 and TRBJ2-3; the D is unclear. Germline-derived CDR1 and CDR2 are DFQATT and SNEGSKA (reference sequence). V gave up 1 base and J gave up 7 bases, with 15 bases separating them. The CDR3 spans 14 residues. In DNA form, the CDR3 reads TGCAGTGCTAGAGTGTCGGCCGCTACCCATACGCAGTATTTT. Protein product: CSARVSAATHTQYF.

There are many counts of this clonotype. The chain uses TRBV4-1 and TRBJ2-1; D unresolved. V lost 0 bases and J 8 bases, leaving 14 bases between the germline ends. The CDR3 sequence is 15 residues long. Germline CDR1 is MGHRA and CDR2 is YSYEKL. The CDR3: CASSQERSPLYEQFF. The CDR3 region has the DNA TGCGCCAGCAGCCAAGAACGTAGCCCCCTTTATGAGCAGTTCTTC.

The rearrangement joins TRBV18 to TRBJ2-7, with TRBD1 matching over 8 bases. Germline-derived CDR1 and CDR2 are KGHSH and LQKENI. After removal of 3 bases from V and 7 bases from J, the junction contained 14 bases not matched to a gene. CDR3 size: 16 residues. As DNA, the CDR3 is TGTGCCAGCTCACCCGGGACAGGAACCTTCGGGCTTGAGCAGTACTTC. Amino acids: CASSPGTGTFGLEQYF.

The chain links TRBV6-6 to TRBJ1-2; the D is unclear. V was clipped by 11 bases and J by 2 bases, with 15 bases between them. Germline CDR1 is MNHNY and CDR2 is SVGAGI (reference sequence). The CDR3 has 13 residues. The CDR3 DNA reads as TGTGCCCGCACCCCAGACCTGAACTATGGCTACACCTTC. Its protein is CARTPDLNYGYTF.

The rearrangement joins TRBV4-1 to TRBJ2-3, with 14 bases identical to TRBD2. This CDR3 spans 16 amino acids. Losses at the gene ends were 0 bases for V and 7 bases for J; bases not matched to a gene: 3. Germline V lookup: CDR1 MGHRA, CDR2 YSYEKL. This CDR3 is CASSQEGLAGAHTQYF. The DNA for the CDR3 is TGCGCCAGCAGCCAAGAGGGACTAGCGGGAGCCCATACGCAGTATTTT.

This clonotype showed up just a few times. The CDR3 DNA reads TGCAGTGCTACCCGGACAGGGGTTCCTCAGCCCCAGCATTTT. Encoded protein: CSATRTGVPQPQHF. J is TRBJ1-5 and V is TRBV20-1; TRBD1 aligns across 9 bases. The length of the CDR3 is 14 residues. CDR1 is DFQATT, CDR2 SNEGSKA, per germline (reference sequence). Trimming removed 4 bases from V and 6 bases from J; junction bases left unmatched: 7.

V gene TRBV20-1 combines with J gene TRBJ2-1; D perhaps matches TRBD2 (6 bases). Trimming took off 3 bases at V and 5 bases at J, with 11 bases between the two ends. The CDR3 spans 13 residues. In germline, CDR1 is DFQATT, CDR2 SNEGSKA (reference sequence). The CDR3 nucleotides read TGCAGTGCTAGCGGGAGTAGCCACAATGAGCAGTTCTTC. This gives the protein CSASGSSHNEQFF.

This CDR3 reads CASNSSRVGYGYTF. The CDR3 coding sequence is TGTGCCAGCAATTCTTCCAGGGTGGGATATGGCTACACCTTC. V is TRBV6-5 and J is TRBJ1-2; tentative D call: TRBD1 (5 bases). Germline V CDR1 and CDR2: MNHEY, SVGAGI. CDR3 size: 14 residues. V dropped 7 bases and J dropped 5 bases, with 17 bases sitting between them.

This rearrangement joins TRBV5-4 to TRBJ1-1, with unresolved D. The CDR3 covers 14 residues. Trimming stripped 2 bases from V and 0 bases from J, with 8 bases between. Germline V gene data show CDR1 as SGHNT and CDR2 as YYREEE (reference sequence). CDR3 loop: CASSLNILNTEAFF. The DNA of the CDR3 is TGTGCCAGCAGCTTAAACATCCTGAACACTGAAGCTTTCTTT.

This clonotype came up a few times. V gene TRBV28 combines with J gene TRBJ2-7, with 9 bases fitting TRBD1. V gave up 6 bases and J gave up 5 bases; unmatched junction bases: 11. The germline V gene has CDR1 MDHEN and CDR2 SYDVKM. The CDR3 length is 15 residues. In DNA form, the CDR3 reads TGTGCCAGCAGCTACAGGGGGCGGCTTATAAACGAGCAGTACTTC. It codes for CASSYRGRLINEQYF.

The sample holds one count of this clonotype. CDR3 DNA sequence: TGTGCCAGCAGCTTAGAGGGGACAGCCCTTCTTGAGCAGTACTTC. Translated, it gives CASSLEGTALLEQYF. The J gene is TRBJ2-7, the V gene TRBV7-9; 7 bases fit TRBD1. CDR1 is SEHNR and CDR2 is FQNEAQ in the germline V gene (reference sequence). The length of the CDR3 is 15 residues. V was clipped by 1 base and J by 7 bases; unmatched bases: 10. Based on the CDR3 plus reference TRBV7-9 and TRBJ2-7, the full variable domain is DTGVSQNPRHKITKRGQNVTFRCDPISEHNRLYWYRQTLGQGPEFLTYFQNEAQLEKSRLLSDRFSAERPKGSFSTLEIQRTEQGDSAMYLCASSLEGTALLEQYFGPGTRLTVT.

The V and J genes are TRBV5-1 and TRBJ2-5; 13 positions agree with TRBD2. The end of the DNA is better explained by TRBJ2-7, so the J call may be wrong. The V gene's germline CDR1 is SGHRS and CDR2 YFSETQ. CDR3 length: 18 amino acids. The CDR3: CASSLEPHGLAGEYEQYF. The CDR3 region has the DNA TGCGCCAGCAGCTTGGAACCCCACGGACTAGCGGGGGAGTACGAGCAGTACTTC.

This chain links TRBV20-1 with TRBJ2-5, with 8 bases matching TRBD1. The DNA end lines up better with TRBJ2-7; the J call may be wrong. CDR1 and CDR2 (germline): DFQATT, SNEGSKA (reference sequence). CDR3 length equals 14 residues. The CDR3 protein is CSAGRTGKVPEQYF. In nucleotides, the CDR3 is TGCAGTGCTGGAAGGACAGGGAAGGTCCCCGAGCAGTACTTC.

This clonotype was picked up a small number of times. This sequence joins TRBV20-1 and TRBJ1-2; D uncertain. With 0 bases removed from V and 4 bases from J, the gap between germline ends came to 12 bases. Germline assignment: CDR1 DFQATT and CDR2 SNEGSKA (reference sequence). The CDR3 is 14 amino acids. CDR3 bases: TGCAGTGCTAGAGATAGAAAGAGAAGCTATGGCTACACCTTC. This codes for CSARDRKRSYGYTF.

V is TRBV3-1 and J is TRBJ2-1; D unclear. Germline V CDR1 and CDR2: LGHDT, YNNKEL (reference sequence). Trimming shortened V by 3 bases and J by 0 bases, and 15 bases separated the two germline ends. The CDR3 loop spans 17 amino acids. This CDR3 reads CASSHLVGSFSYNEQFF. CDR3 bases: TGTGCCAGCAGCCACCTTGTGGGGTCCTTCTCCTACAATGAGCAGTTCTTC.